This T cell receptor beta chain stems from a study of T cells after somatic rescue of genetic block. Data came from immunoSEQ multiplex PCR; TCRdb stores just in-frame clones and leaves some out. The sample lists under 15,000 clones; about 71% were seen once. Trimming removed 4 bases at V and 0 bases at J, with 16 bases between. The germline V gene has CDR1 SEHNR and CDR2 FQNEAQ (reference sequence). The CDR3 spans 17 residues. The TCR originated in a boy between 10 and 17 years old. The specimen sequenced was peripheral blood mononuclear cells (PBMCs). The J gene is TRBJ1-3, the V gene TRBV7-9; D uncertain. CDR3 DNA: TGTGCCAGCAGCTCGCCCCTGGACGCTTTCTCTGGAAACACCATATATTTT. Protein product: CASSSPLDAFSGNTIYF.